The 20 T cell receptor beta chains presented below share a single source sample, sequenced in a study of T cells in Graves' hyperthyroidism and ophthalmopathy. The TCR beta CDR3 regions underwent amplification using RNA transcripts as the source. The primer set for the first-round RT-PCR of the TCR CDR3 was HTBI. MiXCR, run by TCRdb on the multiplex PCR reads, gives a single entry per CDR3 protein. The sample records approximately 400,000 distinct CDR3 sequences, approximately 15% being singletons. Sequenced: blood. The receptors stem from a woman between 18 and 29 years old with Graves' hyperthyroidism.

As to this clonotype: One base away lies a much larger clone, so this may be a sequencing read error. The chain has TRBV12-3 or TRBV12-4 and TRBJ2-5, with D hard to call. The CDR3 runs 14 residues. CDR3 loop: CASRAGVWEETQHF. The CDR3 coding sequence is TGTGCCAGCAGGGCTGGCGTTTGGGAAGAGACCCAGCACTTC.

This clonotype has ten or more counts. This sequence joins TRBV27 and TRBJ2-5; maybe TRBD2 (5 bases). The CDR3 spans 12 residues. Germline CDR1 reads MNHEY; CDR2 reads SMNVEV (reference sequence). The V and J ends lost 6 bases and 5 bases respectively, with 10 bases between them. CDR3 in DNA: TGTGCCAGCAGAAGTAGCGACGAGACCCAGTACTTC. Translated, it gives CASRSSDETQYF.

This CDR3 is CATSDLGGVGSTGELFF. The CDR3 DNA is TGTGCCACCAGTGATTTGGGGGGGGTCGGGAGCACCGGGGAGCTGTTTTTT. This chain joins TRBV24-1 and TRBJ2-2; 7 positions match TRBD2. Trimming cost V 0 bases and J 4 bases; bases outside gene matches: 7. The germline CDR1 and CDR2 sequences are KGHDR and SFDVKD. CDR3 size: 17 residues.

Ten or more counts support this clonotype. CDR3 sequence: CASSLKQSGVSTGELFF. CDR3 in DNA: TGTGCCAGCAGCCTTAAACAGAGCGGAGTTAGTACCGGGGAGCTGTTTTTT. The gene calls are TRBV12-3 or TRBV12-4 and TRBJ2-2, with TRBD2 as a possible D gene (5 bases). The CDR3 consists of 17 residues. V was trimmed by 6 bases and J by 5 bases, leaving 22 bases between them.

This chain connects TRBV10-3 to TRBJ2-7, with a possible D match to TRBD2 (6 bases). The CDR3 runs to 13 residues. The germline V and J ends were trimmed by 10 bases and 1 base, with 14 bases remaining between them. Germline assignment: CDR1 ENHRY and CDR2 SYGVKD. The CDR3 here is CASSVAESYEQYF. The DNA of the CDR3 is TGTGCCAGTTCGGTAGCGGAGTCCTACGAGCAGTACTTC.

The rearrangement uses TRBV10-1 and TRBJ2-1, with a tentative D call TRBD1 (7 bases). The CDR3 runs 14 residues. The ends were cut back, 6 bases at V and 6 bases at J, with 15 bases in the middle. Germline assignment: CDR1 WNHNN and CDR2 SYGVQD (reference sequence). The CDR3 sequence is CASSAGQIPNEQFF. The CDR3 coding sequence is TGCGCCAGCAGCGCGGGACAGATTCCCAATGAGCAGTTCTTC.

In this sample, this clonotype turned up a few times. The rearrangement joins TRBV2 to TRBJ2-7; D is perhaps TRBD2 (7 bases). Germline values: CDR1 SNHLY, CDR2 FYNNEI. Trimming left V 10 bases short and J 1 base short, with 17 bases between. The CDR3 has 14 amino acids. CDR3 coding DNA: TGTGCCACCAGAGCGGGGACACAATCCTACGAGCAGTACTTC. Translating gives CATRAGTQSYEQYF.

This sequence joins TRBV3-1 and TRBJ2-1; 8 bases align to TRBD1. CDR1 is LGHDT and CDR2 is YNNKEL in the germline V gene (reference sequence). The CDR3 spans 15 residues. The J segment lost 6 bases and the V segment lost 4 bases, leaving 8 bases of the junction unmatched. The CDR3: CASSLGQVNINEQFF. CDR3 DNA sequence: TGTGCCAGCAGCCTGGGACAGGTGAATATCAATGAGCAGTTCTTC.

There are a few counts of this clonotype. J is TRBJ1-4 and V is TRBV28, with D unresolved. Germline CDR1 reads MDHEN; CDR2 reads SYDVKM. This CDR3 is built from 12 residues. V lost 6 bases, J lost 5 bases, and 7 bases lay in between. CDR3 region: CASRRPNEKLFF. The CDR3 nucleotides are TGTGCCAGCAGAAGGCCCAATGAAAAACTGTTTTTT.

The chain combines TRBV20-1 with TRBJ1-3; no firm D call. The CDR3 consists of 15 residues. Germline V lookup: CDR1 DFQATT, CDR2 SNEGSKA (reference sequence). The V end lost 0 bases, the J end lost 0 bases, and 9 bases lay between the germline ends. CDR3 sequence (DNA): TGCAGTGCTAGAGATGGGTGGGCCTCTGGAAACACCATATATTTT. It yields the protein CSARDGWASGNTIYF.

In this sample, this clonotype turned up a few times. The chain couples TRBV14 to TRBJ1-1, with a possible D match to TRBD1 (5 bases). Trimming pared 2 bases from V and 6 bases from J, leaving 7 bases between. Germline loops: CDR1 SGHDN, CDR2 FVKESK. This CDR3 comprises 12 residues. The CDR3 coding sequence is TGTGCCAGCAGCCAATGGGGCGCTGAAGCTTTCTTT. Translated, it gives CASSQWGAEAFF.

This clonotype turned up a few times. This chain connects TRBV19 to TRBJ1-2; maybe TRBD1 (5 bases). The CDR3 runs to 14 residues. The germline V gene encodes CDR1 LNHDA and CDR2 SQIVND (reference sequence). Trimming removed 5 bases at V and 2 bases at J, with 12 bases between. For the CDR3, the DNA is TGTGCCAGTAGTGGCCTCGGGGCGAACTATGGCTACACCTTC. It is translated as CASSGLGANYGYTF.

This clonotype was found many times. The chain recombines TRBV3-1 with TRBJ2-3, with D maybe TRBD2 (6 bases). The CDR3 totals 14 residues. The germline gives CDR1 LGHDT, CDR2 YNNKEL (reference sequence). V shed 0 bases and J shed 7 bases, with 11 bases lying between them. The CDR3 sequence: CASSQDIGRNTQYF. The CDR3 DNA is TGTGCCAGCAGCCAAGATATCGGGAGAAATACGCAGTATTTT.

Concerning this clonotype itself: A read error is possible here, since a much larger clone lies one base away. The DNA for the CDR3 is TGCAGTGCTAGTAGGGGAAGAGTCAATCAGCCCCAGCATTTT. This sequence encodes CSASRGRVNQPQHF. This rearrangement joins TRBV20-1 to TRBJ1-5; the D gene is possibly TRBD1 (5 bases). This CDR3 contains 14 residues. Trimming removed 3 bases at V and 3 bases at J, with 12 bases between. Germline V gene lookup returns CDR1 DFQATT and CDR2 SNEGSKA (reference sequence).

This clonotype has only one observation. The CDR3 DNA reads TGTGCCAGCGGCCCCAGGAGGGGCGAGTATAATGAAAAACTGTTTTTT. This translates into CASGPRRGEYNEKLFF. J is TRBJ1-4 and V is TRBV6-1, with D maybe TRBD1 (5 bases). There are 16 residues in the CDR3. V shed 8 bases and J shed 4 bases, with 20 bases lying between them. Germline lookup yields CDR1 MNHNS and CDR2 SASEGT.

About this clonotype itself: A much larger clone differs from this one at a single base, so this may be a read error. The rearrangement joins TRBV7-2 to TRBJ1-2; D might be TRBD1 (5 bases). The CDR3 contains 12 residues. The germline V and J ends were trimmed by 10 bases and 8 bases, with 17 bases remaining between them. The germline V gene encodes CDR1 SGHTA and CDR2 FQGNSA. CDR3 sequence (DNA): TGTGCCAACAGACCAAGGGGCGAGGGCTACACCTTC. Translation gives CANRPRGEGYTF.

This clonotype was picked up many times. The rearrangement links TRBV18 to TRBJ2-3, with D unclear. V shed 4 bases and J shed 1 base, with 18 bases lying between them. This CDR3 contains 17 residues. CDR1 and CDR2 from the germline V gene are KGHSH and LQKENI. CDR3: CASSLPIDLSGTDTQYF. The CDR3 DNA sequence: TGTGCCAGCTCACTCCCGATAGACCTCTCTGGCACAGATACGCAGTATTTT.

This clonotype was seen just once. The gene calls are TRBV29-1 and TRBJ1-1; TRBD1 agrees at 9 bases. Germline lookup yields CDR1 SQVTM and CDR2 ANQGSEA. V shed 3 bases and J 4 bases; nucleotides not matched to a gene: 0. The CDR3 is 12 residues long. CDR3 nucleotide sequence: TGCAGCGTTGAGACAGGGGGCACTGAAGCTTTCTTT. This translates into CSVETGGTEAFF.

The table lists this clonotype with many counts. The chain recombines TRBV28 with TRBJ2-7, with 10 nucleotides matching TRBD2. The CDR3 has 16 amino acids. Germline V lookup: CDR1 MDHEN, CDR2 SYDVKM. V dropped 6 bases and J dropped 2; count of bases not matched to a gene: 10. Here the CDR3 reads CASRPRGLAETYEQYF. CDR3 coding DNA: TGTGCCAGCAGACCTAGAGGACTAGCGGAAACCTACGAGCAGTACTTC.

This clonotype was observed at least ten times. This rearrangement joins TRBV28 to TRBJ2-3, with 10 bases fitting TRBD1. The CDR3 has 16 residues. CDR1 MDHEN and CDR2 SYDVKM come from the germline V gene. J lost 2 bases, V lost 6 bases, and 8 bases had no gene match. The CDR3 protein is CASSEGGTGVTDTQYF. CDR3 sequence (DNA): TGTGCCAGCAGCGAGGGGGGGACAGGGGTCACAGATACGCAGTATTTT.